This T cell receptor beta chain was recovered during a study of spatial heterogeneity in lung cancer. With 3 bases removed from V and 2 bases from J, the gap between germline ends came to 5 bases. The CDR3 sequence is 12 residues long. Germline V gene lookup returns CDR1 MDHEN and CDR2 SYDVKM. One entry per CDR3 protein, called by TCRdb with MiXCR from the 5' RACE reads. The sample lists over 45,000 distinct CDR3 sequences, 12% seen once, with more than 25% in the top ten. This clonotype was seen a few times. Indicated time point: blood at routine non-recurrence follow-up after resection. Frozen PBMC, nontumor lung or tumor provided whole RNA, which was sequenced unsorted.

This chain connects TRBV28 to TRBJ2-7; D is unclear. The sequencing here drew on PBMCs, taken at follow-up. The TCR was taken from a male donor with early-stage non-small cell lung cancer. CDR3 protein: CASSFNPYEQYF. CDR3 DNA sequence: TGTGCCAGCAGTTTTAATCCCTACGAGCAGTACTTC.